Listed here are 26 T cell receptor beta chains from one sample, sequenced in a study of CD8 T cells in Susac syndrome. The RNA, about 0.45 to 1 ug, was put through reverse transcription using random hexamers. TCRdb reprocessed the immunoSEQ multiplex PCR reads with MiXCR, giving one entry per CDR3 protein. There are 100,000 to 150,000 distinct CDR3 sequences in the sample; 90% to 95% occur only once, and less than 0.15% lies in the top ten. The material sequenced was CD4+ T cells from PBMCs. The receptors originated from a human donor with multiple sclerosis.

The CDR3 region has the DNA TGTGCCAGCAGTGAGCAGGGTAATCAGCCCCAGCATTTT. This gives the protein CASSEQGNQPQHF. The J gene is TRBJ1-5, the V gene TRBV2, with D perhaps TRBD1 (5 bases). From germline, CDR1 is SNHLY and CDR2 FYNNEI. CDR3 length equals 13 residues. V lost 3 bases and J 4 bases, leaving 7 bases between the germline ends.

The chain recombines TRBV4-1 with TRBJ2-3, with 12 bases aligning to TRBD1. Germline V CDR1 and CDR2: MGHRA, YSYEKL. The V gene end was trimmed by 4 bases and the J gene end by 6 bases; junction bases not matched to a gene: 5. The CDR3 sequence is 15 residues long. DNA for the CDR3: TGCGCCAGCAGCCCAGTTGGGACAGGGGGCGATACGCAGTATTTT. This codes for CASSPVGTGGDTQYF.

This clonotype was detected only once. For the CDR3, the DNA is TGTGCCAGCAGTCTAGGGGGGTTTCAGCCCCAGCATTTT. Translating it yields CASSLGGFQPQHF. The V call is TRBV12-3 or TRBV12-4, the J call TRBJ1-5, with D tentatively TRBD1 (6 bases). CDR3 length: 13 residues. V lost 5 bases to trimming and J lost 6 bases, with 11 bases between them.

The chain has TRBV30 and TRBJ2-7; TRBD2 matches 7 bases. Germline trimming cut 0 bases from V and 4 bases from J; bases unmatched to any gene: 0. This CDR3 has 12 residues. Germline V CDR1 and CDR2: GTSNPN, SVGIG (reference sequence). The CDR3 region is CAWSVAGYEQYF. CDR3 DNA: TGTGCCTGGAGTGTAGCGGGGTACGAGCAGTACTTC.

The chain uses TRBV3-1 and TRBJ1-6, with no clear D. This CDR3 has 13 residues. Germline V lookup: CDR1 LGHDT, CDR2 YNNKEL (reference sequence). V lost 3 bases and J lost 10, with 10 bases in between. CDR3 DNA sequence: TGTGCCAGCAGCCACCCGGTAGGGTCACCCCTCCACTTT. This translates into CASSHPVGSPLHF.

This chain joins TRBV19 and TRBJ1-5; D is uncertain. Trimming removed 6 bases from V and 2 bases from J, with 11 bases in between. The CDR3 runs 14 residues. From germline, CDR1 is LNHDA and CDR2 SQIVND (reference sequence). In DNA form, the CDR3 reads TGTGCCAGTAGCGAAGCAAACGGCAATCAGCCCCAGCATTTT. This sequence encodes CASSEANGNQPQHF.

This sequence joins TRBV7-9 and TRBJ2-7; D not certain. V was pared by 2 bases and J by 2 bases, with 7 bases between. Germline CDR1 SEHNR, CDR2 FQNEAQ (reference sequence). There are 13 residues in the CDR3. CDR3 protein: CASSLLIPYEQYF. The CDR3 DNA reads TGTGCCAGCAGCTTATTGATCCCCTACGAGCAGTACTTC.

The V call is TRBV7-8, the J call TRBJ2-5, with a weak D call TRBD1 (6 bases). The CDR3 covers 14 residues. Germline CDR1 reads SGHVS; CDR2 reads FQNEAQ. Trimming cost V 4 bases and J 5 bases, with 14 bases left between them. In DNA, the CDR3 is TGTGCCAGCAGCTCCCGGGACACGCGGGAGACCCAGTACTTC. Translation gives CASSSRDTRETQYF.

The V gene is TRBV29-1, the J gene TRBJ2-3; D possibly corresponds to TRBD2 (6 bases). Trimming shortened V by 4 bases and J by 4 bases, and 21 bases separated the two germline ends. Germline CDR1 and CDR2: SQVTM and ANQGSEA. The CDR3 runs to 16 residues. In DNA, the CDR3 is TGCAGCGTTGGCCCCCTCCTAGCGAGTAGCGCAGATACGCAGTATTTT. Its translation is CSVGPLLASSADTQYF.

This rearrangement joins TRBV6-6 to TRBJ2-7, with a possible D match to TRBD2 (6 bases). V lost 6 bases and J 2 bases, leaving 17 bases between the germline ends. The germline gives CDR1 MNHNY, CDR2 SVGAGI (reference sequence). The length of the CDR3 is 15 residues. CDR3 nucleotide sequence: TGTGCCAGCAGCCCATGGGAGGATTCCACCTACGAGCAGTACTTC. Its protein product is CASSPWEDSTYEQYF.

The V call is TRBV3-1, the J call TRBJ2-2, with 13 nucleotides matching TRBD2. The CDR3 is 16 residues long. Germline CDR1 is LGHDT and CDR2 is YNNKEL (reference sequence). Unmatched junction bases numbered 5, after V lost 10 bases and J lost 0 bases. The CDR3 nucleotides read TGTGCCACGCGCGGGACTAGCGGGACGAACACCGGGGAGCTGTTTTTT. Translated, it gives CATRGTSGTNTGELFF.

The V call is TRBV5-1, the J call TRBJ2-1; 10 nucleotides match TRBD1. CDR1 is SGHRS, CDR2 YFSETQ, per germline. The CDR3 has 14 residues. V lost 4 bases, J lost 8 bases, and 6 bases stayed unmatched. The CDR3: CASSPGQGGDEQFF. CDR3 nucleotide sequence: TGCGCCAGCAGCCCTGGACAGGGGGGCGATGAGCAGTTCTTC.

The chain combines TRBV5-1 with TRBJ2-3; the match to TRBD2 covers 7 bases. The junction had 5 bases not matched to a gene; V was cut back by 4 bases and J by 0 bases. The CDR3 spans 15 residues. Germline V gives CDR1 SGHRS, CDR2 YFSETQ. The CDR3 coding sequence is TGCGCCAGCAGCCTGACTAGCCTTAGCACAGATACGCAGTATTTT. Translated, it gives CASSLTSLSTDTQYF.

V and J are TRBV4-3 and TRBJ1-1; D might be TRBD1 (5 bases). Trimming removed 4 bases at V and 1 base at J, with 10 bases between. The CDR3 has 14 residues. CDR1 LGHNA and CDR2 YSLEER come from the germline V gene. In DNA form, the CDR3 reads TGCGCCAGCAGCCCCACGACAGCGAACACTGAAGCTTTCTTT. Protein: CASSPTTANTEAFF.

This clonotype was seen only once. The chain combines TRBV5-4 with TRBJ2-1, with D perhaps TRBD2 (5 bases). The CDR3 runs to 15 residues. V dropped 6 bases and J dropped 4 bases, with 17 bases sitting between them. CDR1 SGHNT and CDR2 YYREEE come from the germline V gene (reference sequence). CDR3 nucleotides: TGTGCCAGCAAGAAGGATAGCGCCTGGTACAATGAGCAGTTCTTC. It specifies CASKKDSAWYNEQFF.

CDR3 residues: CASRGFGNTIYF. The CDR3 nucleotides are TGTGCCAGCAGGGGTTTTGGAAACACCATATATTTT. The gene calls are TRBV6-5 and TRBJ1-3; D not resolved. The CDR3 is 12 amino acids. Germline V CDR1 and CDR2: MNHEY, SVGAGI. The V gene lost 6 bases and the J gene lost 3 bases, with 6 bases spanning the gap.

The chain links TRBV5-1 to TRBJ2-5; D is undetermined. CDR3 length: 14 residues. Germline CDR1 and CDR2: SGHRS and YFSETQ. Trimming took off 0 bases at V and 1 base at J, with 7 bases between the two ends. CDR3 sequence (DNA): TGCGCCAGCAGCTTGGGACGGACCCAAGAGACCCAGTACTTC. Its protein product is CASSLGRTQETQYF.

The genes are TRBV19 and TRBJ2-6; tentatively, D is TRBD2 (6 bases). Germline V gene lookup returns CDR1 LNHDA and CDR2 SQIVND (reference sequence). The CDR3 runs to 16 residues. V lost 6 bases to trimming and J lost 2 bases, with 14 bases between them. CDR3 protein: CASSPSGVTGANVLTF. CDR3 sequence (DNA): TGTGCCAGTAGCCCCTCGGGGGTCACTGGGGCCAACGTCCTGACTTTC.

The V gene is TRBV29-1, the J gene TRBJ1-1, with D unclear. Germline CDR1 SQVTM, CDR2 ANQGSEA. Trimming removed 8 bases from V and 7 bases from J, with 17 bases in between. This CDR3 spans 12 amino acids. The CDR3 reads CSNTRDTVEAFF. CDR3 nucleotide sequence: TGCAGCAATACACGGGATACGGTTGAAGCTTTCTTT. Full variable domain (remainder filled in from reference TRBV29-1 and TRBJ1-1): SAVISQKPSRDICQRGTSLTIQCQVDSQVTMMFWYRQQPGQSLTLIATANQGSEATYESGFVIDKFPISRPNLTFSTLTVSNMSPEDSSIYLCSNTRDTVEAFFGQGTRLTVV.

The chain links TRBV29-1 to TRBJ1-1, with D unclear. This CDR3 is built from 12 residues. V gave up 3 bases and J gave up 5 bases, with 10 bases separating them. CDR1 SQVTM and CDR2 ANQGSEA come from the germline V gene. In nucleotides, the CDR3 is TGCAGCGTTGAGGCCGTCGGGACTGAAGCTTTCTTT. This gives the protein CSVEAVGTEAFF. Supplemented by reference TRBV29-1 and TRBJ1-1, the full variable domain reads SAVISQKPSRDICQRGTSLTIQCQVDSQVTMMFWYRQQPGQSLTLIATANQGSEATYESGFVIDKFPISRPNLTFSTLTVSNMSPEDSSIYLCSVEAVGTEAFFGQGTRLTVV.

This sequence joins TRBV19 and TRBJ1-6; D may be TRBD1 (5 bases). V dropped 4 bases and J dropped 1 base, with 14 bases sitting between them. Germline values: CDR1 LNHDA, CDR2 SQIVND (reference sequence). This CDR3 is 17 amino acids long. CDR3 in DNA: TGTGCCAGTAGTAAACTCCGGGAGGGGTCCTATAATTCACCCCTCCACTTT. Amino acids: CASSKLREGSYNSPLHF.

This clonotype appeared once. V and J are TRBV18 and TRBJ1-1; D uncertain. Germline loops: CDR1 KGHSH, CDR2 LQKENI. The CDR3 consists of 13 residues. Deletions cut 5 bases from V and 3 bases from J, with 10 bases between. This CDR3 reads CASSSGRDTEAFF. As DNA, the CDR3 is TGTGCCAGCTCATCGGGTAGGGACACTGAAGCTTTCTTT.

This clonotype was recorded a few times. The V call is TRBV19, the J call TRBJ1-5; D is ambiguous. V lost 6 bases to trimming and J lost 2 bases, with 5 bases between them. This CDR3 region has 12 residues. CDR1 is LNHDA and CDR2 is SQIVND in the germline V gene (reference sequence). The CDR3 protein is CASRVGNQPQHF. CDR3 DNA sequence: TGTGCCAGTAGGGTGGGCAATCAGCCCCAGCATTTT.

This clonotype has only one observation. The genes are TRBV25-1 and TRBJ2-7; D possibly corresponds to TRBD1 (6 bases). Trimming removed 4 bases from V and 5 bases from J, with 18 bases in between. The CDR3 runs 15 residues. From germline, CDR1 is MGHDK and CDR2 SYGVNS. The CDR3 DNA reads TGTGCCAGCAGTGGGGGGCCGGCGATCTGGGACGAGCAGTACTTC. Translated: CASSGGPAIWDEQYF.

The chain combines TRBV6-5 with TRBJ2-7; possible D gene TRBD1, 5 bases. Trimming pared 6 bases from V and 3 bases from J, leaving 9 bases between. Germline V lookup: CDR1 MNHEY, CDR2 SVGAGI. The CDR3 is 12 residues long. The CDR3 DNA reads TGTGCCAGCAGGCAAGACAGCTACGAGCAGTACTTC. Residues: CASRQDSYEQYF.

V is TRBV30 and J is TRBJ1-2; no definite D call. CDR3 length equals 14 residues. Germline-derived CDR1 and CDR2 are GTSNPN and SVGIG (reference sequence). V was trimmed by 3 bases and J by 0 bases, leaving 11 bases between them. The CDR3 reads CAWRRIASNYGYTF. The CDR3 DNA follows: TGTGCCTGGAGAAGGATAGCCTCTAACTATGGCTACACCTTC.